Described below is a single T cell receptor (beta chain) sequence and its context. Other DNA sequences of this sample code for an identical CDR3. TCRdb keeps only in-frame clones here, not all; method: immunoSEQ multiplex PCR. The sample includes approximately 66,000 clones, roughly 88% seen only once; the top ten take roughly 0.59%. Germline CDR1 is SEHNR and CDR2 is FQNEAQ (reference sequence). This CDR3 comprises 15 residues. Trimming left V 5 bases short and J 3 bases short, with 16 bases between. This sample was included in a study of OX40 agonist ivuxolimab in advanced cancers. Specimen: CD4+ or CD8+ T cells sorted from blood, collected in a trial of the OX40 agonist ivuxolimab. The rearrangement uses TRBV7-9 and TRBJ1-2; no definite D call. This receptor was taken from an adult with an advanced solid tumor such as melanoma, head and neck, liver or kidney cancer. The CDR3 is CASSPSRTTYYGYTF. CDR3 nucleotides: TGTGCCAGCAGCCCCTCGAGGACTACCTACTATGGCTACACCTTC. The variable domain in full, with the rest retrieved from reference TRBV7-9 and TRBJ1-2, is DTGVSQNPRHKITKRGQNVTFRCDPISEHNRLYWYRQTLGQGPEFLTYFQNEAQLEKSRLLSDRFSAERPKGSFSTLEIQRTEQGDSAMYLCASSPSRTTYYGYTFGSGTRLTVV.